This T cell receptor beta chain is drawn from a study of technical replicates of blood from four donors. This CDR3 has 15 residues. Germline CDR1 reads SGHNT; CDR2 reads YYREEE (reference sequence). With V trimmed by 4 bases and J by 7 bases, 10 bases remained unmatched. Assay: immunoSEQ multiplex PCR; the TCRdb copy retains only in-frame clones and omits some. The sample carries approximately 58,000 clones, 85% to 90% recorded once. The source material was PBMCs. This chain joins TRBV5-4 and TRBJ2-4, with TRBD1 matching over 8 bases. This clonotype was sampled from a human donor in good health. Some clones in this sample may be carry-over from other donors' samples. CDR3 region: CASSVGQALGNIQYF. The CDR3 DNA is TGTGCCAGCAGCGTGGGACAGGCCCTCGGGAACATTCAGTACTTC.